This T cell receptor beta chain is from a study of T cells in Graves' hyperthyroidism and ophthalmopathy. Broader study findings: The model's output predicted ophthalmopathy at a median of 6.5 months prior to onset.

RNA transcripts provided the source from which TCR beta CDR3 regions were amplified. Primed by the HTBI set, a first-round RT-PCR was run on the TCR CDR3. From the multiplex PCR reads, TCRdb called clonotypes with MiXCR, one entry per CDR3 protein. The data show hundreds of thousands of distinct CDR3 sequences, roughly 13% seen once. The CDR3 length is 17 residues. J gave up 0 bases and V 0 bases, and 8 bases lay outside the gene matches. Germline assignment: CDR1 DFQATT and CDR2 SNEGSKA (reference sequence). This clonotype was counted many times. The antigen is unknown. Sequencing input: blood. This TCR was sampled from a young woman with Graves' hyperthyroidism. This chain uses TRBV20-1 with TRBJ2-7; 10 nucleotides match TRBD2. CDR3 sequence (DNA): TGCAGTGCTAGAGACCCCGCTAGCGGGAGTGTCTCCTACGAGCAGTACTTC. Residues: CSARDPASGSVSYEQYF.